This is a list of T cell receptor beta chains from one sample in a study of shared clonotypes between healthy human individuals. The protocol was immunoSEQ multiplex PCR, while the TCRdb copy is restricted to in-frame clones and leaves out a portion. Of 2,500,000 or so clones in the sample, 80% to 95% are singletons; the top ten hold 0.36%. The sequencing input was naive CD4+ T cells from PBMCs. The receptors stem from a man aged 18-30 years in good health. Some clones in this sample may be carry-over from other donors' samples. Each CDR3 is given with its conserved first and last residue. The D gene is left open where the match is weak. Only part of the rows carry a size: once, few, many, or a class if the clone is expanded.

j_call	cdr3_length	clone_size	v_call	d_call	cdr3_aa	cdr3_nt
TRBJ2-5	14	NA	TRBV28	NA	CASRGRGTPETQYF	TGTGCCAGCCGGGGCAGGGGGACTCCCGAGACCCAGTACTTC
TRBJ2-1	16	once	TRBV11-2	NA	CASLSSQAVSYNEQFF	TGTGCCAGCCTCTCCTCCCAGGCGGTCTCCTACAATGAGCAGTTCTTC
TRBJ1-1	13	NA	TRBV9	NA	CASSVWRGTEAFF	TGTGCCAGCAGCGTATGGAGGGGCACTGAAGCTTTCTTT
TRBJ2-5	17	NA	TRBV11-2	TRBD2	CASSRSRGGRYQETQYF	TGTGCCAGCAGCAGGAGCCGGGGGGGGAGGTACCAAGAGACCCAGTACTTC
TRBJ1-5	14	NA	TRBV5-1	TRBD1	CASSPQGPNQPQHF	TGCGCCAGCAGCCCACAGGGGCCAAATCAGCCCCAGCATTTT
TRBJ2-7	15	NA	TRBV11-1	NA	CASSLLVGHAYEQYF	TGTGCCAGCAGCTTATTGGTTGGCCACGCCTACGAGCAGTACTTC
TRBJ1-1	14	NA	TRBV5-1	NA	CASSVGEGGTEAFF	TGCGCCAGCAGTGTGGGGGAAGGAGGCACTGAAGCTTTCTTT
TRBJ2-1	13	NA	TRBV28	NA	CASFRSSYNEQFF	TGTGCCAGCTTCAGAAGCTCCTACAATGAGCAGTTCTTC
TRBJ2-5	16	once	TRBV30	TRBD2	CALRVREGSIKGTQYF	TGTGCCTTAAGGGTCAGGGAGGGTTCGATTAAAGGGACCCAGTACTTC
TRBJ2-7	16	NA	TRBV19	TRBD1	CATRQGLLEGAYEQYF	TGTGCCACAAGACAGGGTCTCTTAGAAGGAGCCTACGAGCAGTACTTC
TRBJ1-1	15	NA	TRBV7-9	NA	CASSLAQNMNTEAFF	TGTGCCAGCAGCTTAGCGCAGAACATGAACACTGAAGCTTTCTTT
TRBJ2-7	16	NA	TRBV10-3	NA	CAISEGERVLSYEQYF	TGTGCCATCAGTGAAGGGGAGCGGGTCCTCTCCTACGAGCAGTACTTC
TRBJ1-5	13	NA	TRBV18	NA	CASSPSADQPQHF	TGTGCCAGCTCACCGAGTGCCGATCAGCCCCAGCATTTT
TRBJ1-2	13	NA	TRBV6-5	TRBD1	CASRQGRDYGYTF	TGTGCCAGCAGACAGGGGAGGGACTATGGCTACACCTTC
TRBJ1-2	14	NA	TRBV30	NA	CAWRWQGGTYGYTF	TGTGCCTGGAGATGGCAGGGAGGTACCTATGGCTACACCTTC
TRBJ1-5	12	NA	TRBV15	NA	CATSPINQPQHF	TGTGCCACCAGTCCGATCAATCAGCCCCAGCATTTT
TRBJ2-1	14	NA	TRBV7-9	NA	CASNFLGRHNEQFF	TGTGCCAGCAACTTCCTTGGACGGCACAATGAGCAGTTCTTC
TRBJ1-1	15	NA	TRBV5-1	NA	CASSLSRRGNTEAFF	TGCGCCAGCAGCTTGTCTAGGAGGGGGAACACTGAAGCTTTCTTT
TRBJ1-4	15	NA	TRBV5-5	NA	CASSAGVATNEKLFF	TGTGCCAGCAGCGCGGGGGTTGCAACTAATGAAAAACTGTTTTTT
TRBJ1-5	17	NA	TRBV4-1	NA	CASSQDGRGRTNQPQHF	TGCGCCAGCAGCCAAGATGGGAGGGGGAGAACCAATCAGCCCCAGCATTTT
TRBJ2-7	16	NA	TRBV7-2	TRBD1	CASSHTRQGVGNEQYF	TGTGCCAGCAGCCACACCCGGCAGGGGGTAGGTAACGAGCAGTACTTC
TRBJ2-5	15	once	TRBV5-5	NA	CASSLEGGRGETQYF	TGTGCCAGCAGCTTGGAAGGGGGTCGGGGAGAGACCCAGTACTTC
TRBJ2-7	16	NA	TRBV2	NA	CASSGLWDTTTYEQYF	TGTGCCAGCAGTGGCCTTTGGGACACAACAACCTACGAGCAGTACTTC
TRBJ2-1	16	once	TRBV7-3	TRBD1	CASSSQTGITYNEQFF	TGTGCCAGCAGCTCCCAGACAGGGATCACCTACAATGAGCAGTTCTTC
TRBJ2-2	16	NA	TRBV11-3	NA	CASSPPGGARGGELFF	TGTGCCAGCAGCCCCCCCGGAGGGGCTAGGGGCGGGGAGCTGTTTTTT
TRBJ2-5	15	NA	TRBV7-6	TRBD1	CASSHRGRGLETQYF	TGTGCCAGCAGCCATCGAGGAAGGGGGCTGGAGACCCAGTACTTC
TRBJ2-1	16	NA	TRBV11-2	TRBD2	CASSLIAGYSYNEQFF	TGTGCCAGCAGCTTAATAGCGGGCTACTCCTACAATGAGCAGTTCTTC
TRBJ1-5	15	NA	TRBV5-6	TRBD1	CASSLGQGRNQPQHF	TGTGCCAGCAGCCTGGGACAGGGGAGGAATCAGCCCCAGCATTTT
TRBJ2-7	13	NA	TRBV5-4	NA	CASSLDGPAEQYF	TGTGCCAGCAGCTTGGATGGGCCCGCCGAGCAGTACTTC
TRBJ1-1	16	NA	TRBV10-1	TRBD1	CASRTRDRGLNTEAFF	TGCGCCAGCAGGACCCGGGACAGGGGGCTGAACACTGAAGCTTTCTTT
TRBJ2-1	16	NA	TRBV27	NA	CASSLTGTGSYNEQFF	TGTGCCAGCAGTTTGACTGGGACGGGCTCCTACAATGAGCAGTTCTTC
TRBJ2-1	18	NA	TRBV9	TRBD2	CASSVEGWREGRYNEQFF	TGTGCCAGCAGCGTAGAGGGATGGCGGGAGGGCCGGTACAATGAGCAGTTCTTC
TRBJ2-3	14	NA	TRBV18	NA	CASSLLLLTDTQYF	TGTGCCAGCTCACTGCTTCTTCTCACAGATACGCAGTATTTT
TRBJ2-3	16	NA	TRBV7-3	TRBD2	CASSLYTGGQTDTQYF	TGTGCCAGCAGCCTATACACGGGGGGGCAAACAGATACGCAGTATTTT
TRBJ2-7	12	NA	TRBV6-6	NA	CASSPRQYEQYF	TGTGCCAGCAGTCCCCGACAGTACGAGCAGTACTTC
TRBJ2-7	11	NA	TRBV6-1	NA	CASSEVDQWGF	TGTGCCAGCAGTGAGGTGGACCAATGGGGCTTC
TRBJ2-7	15	NA	TRBV5-4	TRBD2	CASSPGTSGVYEQYF	TGTGCCAGCAGCCCAGGGACTAGCGGGGTCTACGAGCAGTACTTC
TRBJ1-1	13	NA	TRBV11-2	NA	CASSSDRHLEAFF	TGTGCCAGCAGCTCCGACAGACACCTCGAAGCTTTCTTT
TRBJ2-7	13	NA	TRBV29-1	TRBD2	CSVGGVLIDEQYF	TGCAGCGTGGGGGGGGTGTTAATCGACGAGCAGTACTTC
TRBJ2-3	15	NA	TRBV9	NA	CASSRGLTSTDTQYF	TGTGCCAGCAGCCGTGGACTGACTAGCACAGATACGCAGTATTTT
TRBJ2-2	14	NA	TRBV7-8	NA	CASSLVGGTGELFF	TGTGCCAGCAGCTTAGTAGGCGGTACCGGGGAGCTGTTTTTT
TRBJ1-1	16	NA	TRBV5-1	NA	CASSLVNWGQDTEAFF	TGCGCCAGCAGCTTGGTTAATTGGGGGCAAGACACTGAAGCTTTCTTT
TRBJ1-1	13	NA	TRBV9	NA	CATSELGETEAFF	TGTGCCACTTCAGAACTAGGGGAAACTGAAGCTTTCTTT
TRBJ2-1	17	NA	TRBV7-9	TRBD2	CASSPGLAGGRYNEQFF	TGTGCCAGCAGCCCGGGACTAGCGGGAGGAAGGTACAATGAGCAGTTCTTC
TRBJ1-4	14	NA	TRBV9	NA	CASSLQGVGEKLFF	TGTGCCAGCAGCCTCCAGGGAGTAGGGGAAAAACTGTTTTTT
TRBJ1-5	13	NA	TRBV6-8	TRBD1	CASDRGHNQPQHF	TGTGCCAGCGACAGGGGCCACAATCAGCCCCAGCATTTT
TRBJ1-2	16	once	TRBV5-1	NA	CASSLEPPPGSYGYTF	TGCGCCAGCAGCTTGGAGCCCCCCCCGGGGTCCTATGGCTACACCTTC
TRBJ2-5	11	once	TRBV29-1	NA	CSLSTRETQYF	TGCAGCTTATCAACACGGGAGACCCAGTACTTC
TRBJ1-4	16	NA	TRBV9	TRBD1	CASSVGWGTGEGKLFF	TGTGCCAGCAGCGTAGGTTGGGGGACAGGGGAAGGAAAACTGTTTTTT